This TCR beta chain was observed in a study of human T cells and chemical hapten exposure (dated by TCRdb to about 2021). For the study in its entirety: For sensitization, 2% DPC in acetone was applied to a 2 cm by 2 cm area of upper inner arm skin. Patients additionally received weekly therapeutic DPC doses to the scalp throughout the approximately 25-week study period. Patch testing on the upper back used Finn chambers containing 0.01% DPC, with scoring done after 6 days according to International Contact Dermatitis Research Group standards. Alopecia areata with under or over 50% scalp involvement, alopecia totalis and alopecia universalis were represented in the patient cohort, which was mostly female. The libraries were sequenced as a pool, and the TCR yield per sample differed mostly because of small variations in library volumes within the pool. This study followed changes in the peripheral blood TCR repertoire in vivo during primary and secondary sensitization of alopecia patients to the hapten diphenylcyclopropenone (DPC). Patient blood was sampled pre-sensitization (week 0) and at 2, 6 and about 24 weeks after DPC sensitization. Around 30 alopecia patients provided blood for TCR sequencing at one to four time points (pre-sensitization, 2, 6 and 24 weeks).

Preparation of the library involved RACE. The sample was run on a NextSeq 500. Library preparation attached unique molecular identifiers to individual cDNA molecules for quantitative, reproducible TCR counting. Each blood RNA sample was used to sequence both TCR alpha and TCR beta chains. The study's processing was this. Samples had a median of about 96,000 TCRs, with a range from about 23,224 to 750,000. The Decombinator software suite was used to annotate the V, J and CDR3 of the TCR reads. Every sample was subsampled to the same number of TCRs (28,000) for the PS versus PT1 abundance plots. TCRs were defined as expanded if absent before sensitization and observed at least eight times at the 2-week time point. The public reads were run again by TCRdb, first through fastp at Q25 and then through MiXCR, and only productive beta chains were kept. Rows are unified per CDR3 protein, each entry keeping the most common DNA and genes. None of the V and J calls come from the authors' own analysis; TCRdb made them. Across this sample there are about 52,000 distinct CDR3 sequences, with 9.9% seen only once. In total, the top ten clones hold roughly 17% of the sample.

V is clipped by 7 bases and J by 5 bases, and the sequence between their germline boundaries is 20 bases long. CDR1 SGHVS and CDR2 FQNEAQ were looked up in the germline V gene. Measured from the cysteine to the phenylalanine, the CDR3 is 15 residues long. Only CDR3 DNA is held: 45 bases, read in frame from base 1. Details on this clonotype: Its cognate antigen has yet to be identified. Base-call qualities are not available, and no considerably larger clone is one nucleotide away.

The paper as a whole reports these results and caveats: After repeated subsampling, the strength of the expansion versus patch-test correlation and the threshold at which it became significant changed. DPC sensitization did not change the number of TCRs with a frequency above 1 in 1000, and there was no evidence of changes in global repertoire structure. Significantly more large CDR3 similarity clusters were formed by expanded TCRs than by pre-sensitization or healthy control sets, consistent with antigen-driven responses. Because every patient had alopecia, a presumed autoimmune disease, the patients' immune response might differ from that of healthy individuals. The number of PT1 expanded TCRs positively correlated with patch test score, significant at thresholds 8, 16 and 32 but not 4.

The time point label, as the study defines it: patch test 3, about 24 weeks after DPC sensitization. The sample's treatment or condition, from its label and the paper: therapeutic diphenylcyclopropenone sensitization with weekly scalp DPC. Blood at each patch-test visit was drawn before the patch test was applied. Patients were eligible if aged 18 to 70, diagnosed with alopecia and judged suitable for DPC therapy, and pregnant patients were excluded. Total RNA was extracted from unfractionated whole blood collected in Tempus Blood RNA tubes. The V gene is TRBV7-8 and the J gene is TRBJ1-1; no confident D gene assignment can be made. This sequence originates from a woman in her forties with alopecia areata. Some clones in this sample may be carry-over from other donors' samples. This material consisted of whole blood, taken in connection with sensitization to the hapten diphenylcyclopropenone (DPC). The nucleotide sequence is given as TGTGCCAGCAACGATAGAGGAAGGGAGAGGACTGAAGCTTTCTTT. It is translated as CASNDRGRERTEAFF. Beyond the CDR3, the reference TRBV7-8 and TRBJ1-1 genes provide the residues; the full variable domain reads: GAGVSQSPRYKVAKRGQDVALRCDPISGHVSLFWYQQALGQGPEFLTYFQNEAQLDKSGLPSDRFFAERPEGSVSTLKIQRTQQEDSAVYLCASNDRGRERTEAFFGQGTRLTVV.